Described below is a single TCR beta chain sequence and its context. In germline, CDR1 is SGHNT, CDR2 YENEEA. V was shortened by 8 bases and J by 3 bases, with 16 bases between the two germline ends. The CDR3 spans 14 residues. This entry is derived from a study of T-cell memory formation after mild COVID-19. Each CDR3 protein is one row after TCRdb ran MiXCR on the 5' RACE reads. The repertoire holds hundreds of thousands of distinct CDR3 sequences, with more than 20% as singletons. This chain joins TRBV11-3 and TRBJ1-1; no definite D call. The source material was PBMCs or a T cell subset sorted from them (not recorded which). The sequence was collected from an adult woman who had mild COVID-19 (a few samples of this study predate the infection). Cell type and time point are not known. Here the CDR3 DNA reads TGTGCCAGCCGCGCGGACCGGCTGTACACTGAAGCTTTCTTT. Translated: CASRADRLYTEAFF. The whole variable domain, filled in from reference TRBV11-3 and TRBJ1-1, reads EAGVVQSPRYKIIEKKQPVAFWCNPISGHNTLYWYLQNLGQGPELLIRYENEEAVDDSQLPKDRFSAERLKGVDSTLKIQPAELGDSAVYLCASRADRLYTEAFFGQGTRLTVV.